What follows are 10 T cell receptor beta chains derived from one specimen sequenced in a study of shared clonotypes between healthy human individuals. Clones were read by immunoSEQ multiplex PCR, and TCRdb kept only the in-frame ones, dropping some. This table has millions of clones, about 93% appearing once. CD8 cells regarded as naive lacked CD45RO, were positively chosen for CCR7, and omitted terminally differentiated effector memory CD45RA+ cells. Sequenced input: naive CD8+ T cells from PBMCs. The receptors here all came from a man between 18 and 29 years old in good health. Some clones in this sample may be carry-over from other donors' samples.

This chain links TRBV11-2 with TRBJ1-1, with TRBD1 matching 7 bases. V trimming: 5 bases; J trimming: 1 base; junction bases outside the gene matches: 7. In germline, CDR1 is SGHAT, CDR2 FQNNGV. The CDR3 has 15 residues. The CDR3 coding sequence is TGTGCCAGCAGCGGCCGGGACAGTAAGAACACTGAAGCTTTCTTT. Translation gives CASSGRDSKNTEAFF.

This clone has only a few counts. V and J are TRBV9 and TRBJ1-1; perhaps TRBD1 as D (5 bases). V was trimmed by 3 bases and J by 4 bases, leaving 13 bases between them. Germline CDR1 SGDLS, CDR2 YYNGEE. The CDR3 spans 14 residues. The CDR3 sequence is CASSAGLAGTEAFF. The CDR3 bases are TGTGCCAGCAGCGCGGGACTGGCCGGCACTGAAGCTTTCTTT.

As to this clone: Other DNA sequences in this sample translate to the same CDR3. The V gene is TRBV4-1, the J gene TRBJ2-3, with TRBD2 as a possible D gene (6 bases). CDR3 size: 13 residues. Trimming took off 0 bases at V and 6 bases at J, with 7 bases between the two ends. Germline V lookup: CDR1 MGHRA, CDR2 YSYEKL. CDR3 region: CASSQDREDTQYF. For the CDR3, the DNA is TGCGCCAGCAGCCAAGATCGGGAGGATACGCAGTATTTT.

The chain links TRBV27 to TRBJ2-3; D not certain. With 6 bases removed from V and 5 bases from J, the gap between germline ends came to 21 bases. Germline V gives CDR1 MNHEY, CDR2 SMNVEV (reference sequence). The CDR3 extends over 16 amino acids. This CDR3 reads CASRPSRVPAGDTQYF. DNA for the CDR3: TGTGCCAGCAGACCCTCACGGGTGCCTGCAGGAGATACGCAGTATTTT.

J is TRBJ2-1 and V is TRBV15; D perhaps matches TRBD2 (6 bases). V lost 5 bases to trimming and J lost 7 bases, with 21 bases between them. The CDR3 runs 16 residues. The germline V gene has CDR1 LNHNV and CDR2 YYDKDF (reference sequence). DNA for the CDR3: TGTGCCACCAGCCCGAGTGGGCGCGGGATGCGGAATGAGCAGTTCTTC. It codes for CATSPSGRGMRNEQFF.

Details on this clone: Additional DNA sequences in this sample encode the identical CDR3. The CDR3 is CASSVVSGDTQYF. CDR3 nucleotides: TGTGCCAGCAGCGTAGTTTCTGGAGATACGCAGTATTTT. This chain uses TRBV9 with TRBJ2-3; D call uncertain. Trimming left V 0 bases short and J 5 bases short, with 7 bases between. The CDR3 totals 13 residues. Germline V gene data show CDR1 as SGDLS and CDR2 as YYNGEE.

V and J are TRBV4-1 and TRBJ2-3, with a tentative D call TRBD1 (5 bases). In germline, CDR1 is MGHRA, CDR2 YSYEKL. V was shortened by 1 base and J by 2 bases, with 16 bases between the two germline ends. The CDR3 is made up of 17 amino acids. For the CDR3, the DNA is TGCGCCAGCAGCCAAGGGTACGGCAGGGCGGTCACAGATACGCAGTATTTT. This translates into CASSQGYGRAVTDTQYF.

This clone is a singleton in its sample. CDR3 DNA sequence: TGTGCCAGCAGCCCGGGGGGCGGACTAAGGAGCTCCTACAATGAGCAGTTCTTC. Translation: CASSPGGGLRSSYNEQFF. V gene TRBV7-3 combines with J gene TRBJ2-1; perhaps TRBD2 as D (7 bases). V dropped 5 bases and J dropped 0 bases, with 20 bases sitting between them. Germline-derived CDR1 and CDR2 are SGHTA and FQGTGA. The CDR3 extends over 18 amino acids. Complete variable domain (other parts from reference TRBV7-3 and TRBJ2-1): GAGVSQTPSNKVTEKGKYVELRCDPISGHTALYWYRQSLGQGPEFLIYFQGTGAADDSGLPNDRFFAVRPEGSVSTLKIQRTERGDSAVYLCASSPGGGLRSSYNEQFFGPGTRLTVL.

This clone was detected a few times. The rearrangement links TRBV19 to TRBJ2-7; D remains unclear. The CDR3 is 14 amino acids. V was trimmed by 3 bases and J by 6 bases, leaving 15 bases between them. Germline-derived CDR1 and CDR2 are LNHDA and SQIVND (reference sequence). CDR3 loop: CASSMGSRVVEQYF. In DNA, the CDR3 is TGTGCCAGTAGTATGGGATCCCGAGTCGTCGAGCAGTACTTC.

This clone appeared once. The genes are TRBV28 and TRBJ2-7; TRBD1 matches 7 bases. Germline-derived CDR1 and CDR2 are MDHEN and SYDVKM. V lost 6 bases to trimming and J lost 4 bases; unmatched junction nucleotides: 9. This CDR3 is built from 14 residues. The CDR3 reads CASSTRTGVYEQYF. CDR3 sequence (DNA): TGTGCCAGCAGCACGAGAACAGGGGTGTACGAGCAGTACTTC.